A selection of T cell receptor beta chains follows, all from one sample in a study of OX40 agonist ivuxolimab in advanced cancers. Sequencing was performed with immunoSEQ multiplex PCR; in TCRdb, only in-frame clones are kept and a portion is missing. Here the sample spans 92,000 or so clones, around 80% being singletons. The sequencing used CD4+ or CD8+ T cells sorted from blood, collected in a trial of the OX40 agonist ivuxolimab. These receptors were taken from an adult with an advanced solid tumor such as melanoma, head and neck, liver or kidney cancer. Both conserved end residues are part of each CDR3. D genes are given only for firm matches. Clone size appears in some rows only: once, few, many, or a class for an expanded clone.

d_gene: .
v_gene: TRBV5-4
abundance: .
j_gene: TRBJ2-3
len: 17
CDR3aa: CASFQGREIVSTDTQYF
CDR3nt: TGTGCCAGCTTCCAGGGGCGGGAGATAGTATCCACAGATACGCAGTATTTT

d_gene: .
v_gene: TRBV6-6
abundance: .
j_gene: TRBJ1-2
len: 13
CDR3aa: CASSYLRNYGYTF
CDR3nt: TGTGCCAGCAGTTATCTCCGGAACTATGGCTACACCTTC

d_gene: .
v_gene: TRBV5-3
abundance: .
j_gene: TRBJ2-7
len: 13
CDR3aa: CARSLAETYEQYF
CDR3nt: TGTGCCAGAAGCTTGGCGGAGACCTACGAGCAGTACTTC

d_gene: TRBD1
v_gene: TRBV19
abundance: .
j_gene: TRBJ2-1
len: 17
CDR3aa: CASSIDAGTGQNNEQFF
CDR3nt: TGTGCCAGTAGTATAGACGCCGGGACAGGGCAAAACAATGAGCAGTTCTTC

d_gene: TRBD2
v_gene: TRBV6-5
abundance: .
j_gene: TRBJ2-1
len: 15
CDR3aa: CASSYSLAGANEQFF
CDR3nt: TGTGCCAGCAGTTACTCCCTAGCGGGAGCGAATGAGCAGTTCTTC

d_gene: .
v_gene: TRBV5-4
abundance: .
j_gene: TRBJ1-2
len: 14
CDR3aa: CASSYPGLPHGYTF
CDR3nt: TGTGCCAGCAGCTACCCGGGTCTCCCGCATGGCTACACCTTC

d_gene: .
v_gene: TRBV25-1
abundance: .
j_gene: TRBJ2-3
len: 13
CDR3aa: CASSDGGTDTQYF
CDR3nt: TGTGCCAGCAGTGATGGGGGCACAGATACGCAGTATTTT

d_gene: TRBD1
v_gene: TRBV9
abundance: .
j_gene: TRBJ1-4
len: 15
CDR3aa: CASSVGTGAGEKLFF
CDR3nt: TGTGCCAGCAGCGTAGGTACAGGGGCGGGAGAAAAACTGTTTTTT

d_gene: .
v_gene: TRBV11-1
abundance: once
j_gene: TRBJ2-5
len: 14
CDR3aa: CASSSAGSQETQYF
CDR3nt: TGTGCCAGCAGCTCGGCAGGCTCCCAGGAGACCCAGTACTTC

d_gene: TRBD1
v_gene: TRBV7-9
abundance: large
j_gene: TRBJ1-2
len: 14
CDR3aa: CASSRGTANYGYTF
CDR3nt: TGTGCCAGCAGCCGTGGGACAGCGAACTATGGCTACACCTTC

d_gene: .
v_gene: TRBV5-6
abundance: .
j_gene: TRBJ1-1
len: 12
CDR3aa: CASSSLGTEAFF
CDR3nt: TGTGCCAGCAGCTCCCTCGGGACAGAAGCTTTCTTT

d_gene: .
v_gene: TRBV30
abundance: .
j_gene: TRBJ2-7
len: 14
CDR3aa: CAKPTVEGAYEQYF
CDR3nt: TGTGCCAAACCGACGGTGGAGGGGGCCTACGAGCAGTACTTC

d_gene: .
v_gene: TRBV15
abundance: .
j_gene: TRBJ1-2
len: 13
CDR3aa: CATSRDPNYGYTF
CDR3nt: TGTGCCACCAGCAGAGATCCCAACTATGGCTACACCTTC

d_gene: .
v_gene: TRBV7-2
abundance: .
j_gene: TRBJ2-3
len: 15
CDR3aa: CASSLFPGSQDTQYF
CDR3nt: TGTGCCAGCAGCTTATTTCCGGGAAGTCAAGATACGCAGTATTTT

d_gene: .
v_gene: TRBV7-2
abundance: .
j_gene: TRBJ1-2
len: 13
CDR3aa: CASSGSTGYGYTF
CDR3nt: TGTGCCAGCAGCGGAAGTACGGGCTATGGCTACACCTTC

d_gene: .
v_gene: TRBV29-1
abundance: .
j_gene: TRBJ2-7
len: 12
CDR3aa: CSVSRGSYEQYF
CDR3nt: TGCAGCGTGTCCAGGGGTTCCTACGAGCAGTACTTC

d_gene: .
v_gene: TRBV4-2
abundance: .
j_gene: TRBJ1-1
len: 14
CDR3aa: CASSQNRALTEAFF
CDR3nt: TGTGCCAGCAGCCAGAACAGGGCCTTGACTGAAGCTTTCTTT

d_gene: .
v_gene: TRBV30
abundance: .
j_gene: TRBJ2-6
len: 12
CDR3aa: CAWSQGANVLTF
CDR3nt: TGTGCCTGGAGTCAAGGGGCCAACGTCCTGACTTTC

d_gene: TRBD2
v_gene: TRBV5-1
abundance: .
j_gene: TRBJ2-3
len: 16
CDR3aa: CASSLSLAGGTDTQYF
CDR3nt: TGCGCCAGCAGCCTTTCACTAGCGGGGGGTACAGATACGCAGTATTTT

d_gene: TRBD2
v_gene: TRBV23-1
abundance: .
j_gene: TRBJ2-1
len: 18
CDR3aa: CASSSRTSGRACYNEQFF
CDR3nt: TGCGCCAGCAGTTCCAGGACTAGCGGGAGGGCCTGCTACAATGAGCAGTTCTTC

d_gene: .
v_gene: TRBV6-1
abundance: .
j_gene: TRBJ2-7
len: 14
CDR3aa: CASSEWRGPYEQYF
CDR3nt: TGTGCCAGCAGTGAATGGAGGGGGCCCTACGAGCAGTACTTC

d_gene: .
v_gene: TRBV6-6
abundance: .
j_gene: TRBJ1-1
len: 11
CDR3aa: CASSYLGEAFF
CDR3nt: TGTGCCAGCAGTTACCTAGGGGAAGCTTTCTTT

d_gene: .
v_gene: TRBV6-6
abundance: .
j_gene: TRBJ1-1
len: 11
CDR3aa: CASSYHTEAFF
CDR3nt: TGTGCCAGCAGTTACCACACTGAAGCTTTCTTT

d_gene: .
v_gene: TRBV2
abundance: .
j_gene: TRBJ1-4
len: 12
CDR3aa: CASQAGNEKLFF
CDR3nt: TGTGCCAGCCAGGCGGGTAATGAAAAACTGTTTTTT

d_gene: .
v_gene: TRBV6-1
abundance: .
j_gene: TRBJ1-5
len: 14
CDR3aa: CASSVETGHQPQHF
CDR3nt: TGTGCCAGCAGTGTTGAGACAGGCCATCAGCCCCAGCATTTT

d_gene: .
v_gene: TRBV10-1
abundance: .
j_gene: TRBJ2-1
len: 13
CDR3aa: CASSESSYNEQFF
CDR3nt: TGCGCCAGCAGCGAGAGCTCCTACAATGAGCAGTTCTTC

d_gene: TRBD2
v_gene: TRBV9
abundance: few
j_gene: TRBJ2-4
len: 16
CDR3aa: CASSKGLEKAKNIQYF
CDR3nt: TGTGCCAGCAGCAAGGGACTAGAAAAAGCCAAAAACATTCAGTACTTC

d_gene: .
v_gene: TRBV6-6
abundance: .
j_gene: TRBJ1-1
len: 14
CDR3aa: CASSYPAVQTEAFF
CDR3nt: TGTGCCAGCAGTTACCCCGCGGTTCAAACTGAAGCTTTCTTT

d_gene: .
v_gene: TRBV27
abundance: .
j_gene: TRBJ1-1
len: 15
CDR3aa: CASSLSGGLNTEAFF
CDR3nt: TGTGCCAGCAGTTTATCTGGGGGCTTGAACACTGAAGCTTTCTTT

d_gene: .
v_gene: TRBV5-5
abundance: few
j_gene: TRBJ1-3
len: 13
CDR3aa: CASSLSGANTIYF
CDR3nt: TGTGCCAGCAGCTTGTCAGGGGCCAACACCATATATTTT

d_gene: .
v_gene: TRBV9
abundance: .
j_gene: TRBJ2-5
len: 13
CDR3aa: CASSVEAGSSQYF
CDR3nt: TGTGCCAGCAGCGTAGAGGCGGGGTCGTCCCAGTACTTC

d_gene: TRBD1
v_gene: TRBV6-5
abundance: .
j_gene: TRBJ1-5
len: 14
CDR3aa: CASRLTGGNQPQHF
CDR3nt: TGTGCCAGCAGGCTGACAGGGGGCAATCAGCCCCAGCATTTT

d_gene: TRBD1
v_gene: TRBV6-1
abundance: .
j_gene: TRBJ2-7
len: 15
CDR3aa: CASRGTGGLSYEQYF
CDR3nt: TGTGCCAGCAGGGGTACAGGGGGCCTCTCCTACGAGCAGTACTTC

d_gene: .
v_gene: TRBV2
abundance: .
j_gene: TRBJ1-2
len: 12
CDR3aa: CASGTANYGYTF
CDR3nt: TGTGCCAGCGGAACAGCAAATTATGGCTACACCTTC

d_gene: .
v_gene: TRBV9
abundance: .
j_gene: TRBJ1-5
len: 14
CDR3aa: CASSVGGVYQPQHF
CDR3nt: TGTGCCAGCAGCGTAGGGGGAGTATATCAGCCCCAGCATTTT

d_gene: TRBD1
v_gene: TRBV30
abundance: .
j_gene: TRBJ2-1
len: 14
CDR3aa: CAWGGTGRGNEQFF
CDR3nt: TGTGCCTGGGGGGGGACAGGGAGGGGCAATGAGCAGTTCTTC

d_gene: TRBD2
v_gene: TRBV7-8
abundance: .
j_gene: TRBJ2-4
len: 16
CDR3aa: CASSFQGLAEVNIQYF
CDR3nt: TGTGCCAGCAGCTTTCAGGGACTAGCGGAAGTAAACATTCAGTACTTC

d_gene: .
v_gene: TRBV2
abundance: .
j_gene: TRBJ2-2
len: 13
CDR3aa: CASNPNRPGELFF
CDR3nt: TGTGCCAGCAATCCCAATAGGCCCGGGGAGCTGTTTTTT

d_gene: .
v_gene: TRBV11-3
abundance: .
j_gene: TRBJ2-1
len: 11
CDR3aa: CASSFNDEQFF
CDR3nt: TGTGCCAGCAGCTTTAACGATGAGCAGTTCTTC

d_gene: .
v_gene: TRBV7-9
abundance: .
j_gene: TRBJ1-5
len: 13
CDR3aa: CASSSQVNQPQHF
CDR3nt: TGTGCCAGCAGCTCACAGGTCAATCAGCCCCAGCATTTT

d_gene: .
v_gene: TRBV6-5
abundance: .
j_gene: TRBJ2-1
len: 15
CDR3aa: CASSLRDGRYNEQFF
CDR3nt: TGTGCCAGCAGCCTCCGGGACGGGAGATACAATGAGCAGTTCTTC

d_gene: .
v_gene: TRBV5-4
abundance: .
j_gene: TRBJ1-6
len: 15
CDR3aa: CASSSEGRSNSPLHF
CDR3nt: TGTGCCAGCAGCTCAGAAGGCAGATCTAATTCACCCCTCCACTTT

d_gene: .
v_gene: TRBV28
abundance: .
j_gene: TRBJ2-7
len: 12
CDR3aa: CASSSADYEQYF
CDR3nt: TGTGCCAGCAGTTCCGCCGATTACGAGCAGTACTTC

d_gene: TRBD2
v_gene: TRBV5-1
abundance: .
j_gene: TRBJ2-7
len: 16
CDR3aa: CASSGYSGTSVPGQYF
CDR3nt: TGCGCCAGCAGCGGATACTCCGGGACTAGCGTCCCCGGCCAGTACTTC

d_gene: TRBD1
v_gene: TRBV10-3
abundance: once
j_gene: TRBJ2-7
len: 15
CDR3aa: CAISESTGGAYEQYF
CDR3nt: TGTGCCATCAGTGAGAGTACAGGGGGAGCCTACGAGCAGTACTTC

d_gene: .
v_gene: TRBV5-1
abundance: .
j_gene: TRBJ2-7
len: 16
CDR3aa: CASSLSMFRDSYEQYF
CDR3nt: TGCGCCAGCAGCTTGAGTATGTTCCGGGATTCCTACGAGCAGTACTTC

d_gene: TRBD1
v_gene: TRBV2
abundance: .
j_gene: TRBJ2-7
len: 16
CDR3aa: CASRPEPGQGTYEQYF
CDR3nt: TGTGCCAGCCGTCCCGAACCGGGACAGGGAACCTACGAGCAGTACTTC

d_gene: .
v_gene: TRBV11-2
abundance: .
j_gene: TRBJ2-1
len: 14
CDR3aa: CASSLRHAGNEQFF
CDR3nt: TGTGCCAGCAGCTTAAGGCACGCCGGCAATGAGCAGTTCTTC

d_gene: .
v_gene: TRBV7-9
abundance: few
j_gene: TRBJ1-2
len: 14
CDR3aa: CASSGEGDSYGYTF
CDR3nt: TGTGCCAGCAGCGGAGAGGGTGACAGCTATGGCTACACCTTC

d_gene: TRBD1
v_gene: TRBV6-1
abundance: .
j_gene: TRBJ1-6
len: 14
CDR3aa: CASSGTGYNSPLHF
CDR3nt: TGTGCCAGCAGCGGGACAGGGTATAATTCACCCCTCCACTTT

d_gene: .
v_gene: TRBV30
abundance: .
j_gene: TRBJ1-1
len: 12
CDR3aa: CAWTGLEVGAFF
CDR3nt: TGTGCCTGGACAGGGTTAGAAGTAGGAGCTTTCTTT

d_gene: .
v_gene: TRBV7-2
abundance: .
j_gene: TRBJ2-4
len: 11
CDR3aa: CASSVGGIQYF
CDR3nt: TGTGCCAGCAGCGTAGGGGGTATTCAGTACTTC

d_gene: TRBD1
v_gene: TRBV7-6
abundance: .
j_gene: TRBJ1-3
len: 18
CDR3aa: CASSLTGQGARLGNTIYF
CDR3nt: TGTGCCAGCAGCTTAACGGGACAGGGGGCAAGGTTGGGAAACACCATATATTTT

d_gene: .
v_gene: TRBV18
abundance: .
j_gene: TRBJ1-5
len: 13
CDR3aa: CASSEQQGQPQHF
CDR3nt: TGTGCCAGCTCAGAACAGCAAGGGCAGCCCCAGCATTTT

d_gene: TRBD2
v_gene: TRBV29-1
abundance: .
j_gene: TRBJ2-7
len: 13
CDR3aa: CSVEMGLTYEQYF
CDR3nt: TGCAGCGTTGAAATGGGACTAACCTACGAGCAGTACTTC

d_gene: .
v_gene: TRBV5-4
abundance: .
j_gene: TRBJ1-1
len: 17
CDR3aa: CASSPSRGAGKGTEAFF
CDR3nt: TGTGCCAGCAGCCCGTCAAGGGGGGCGGGGAAGGGAACTGAAGCTTTCTTT

d_gene: .
v_gene: TRBV19
abundance: few
j_gene: TRBJ2-6
len: 15
CDR3aa: CASSLTGAGANVLTF
CDR3nt: TGTGCCAGTAGTCTCACAGGAGCTGGGGCCAACGTCCTGACTTTC